This T cell receptor (beta chain) originates from a study of blood T cell repertoires in COVID-19. The V end was cut by 5 bases, the J end by 10 bases, with 11 bases between. This CDR3 has 12 amino acids. Data came from immunoSEQ multiplex PCR; TCRdb stores just in-frame clones and leaves some out. The table has 150,000 to 200,000 clones, roughly 88% seen once. This TCR was sampled from a man between 65 and 79 years old who had been exposed to COVID-19. The source material was PBMCs or T cells enriched from blood (not recorded which). The chain links TRBV12-3 or TRBV12-4 to TRBJ1-4; D might be TRBD1 (6 bases). The CDR3 sequence is CASSVQGGKLFF. The CDR3 region has the DNA TGTGCCAGCAGTGTACAGGGTGGAAAACTGTTTTTT.